The 12 T cell receptor beta chains below come from one sample, sequenced in a study of T cells in Graves' hyperthyroidism and ophthalmopathy. What was amplified from RNA transcripts were TCR beta CDR3 regions. HTBI primers were used for first-round RT-PCR of the TCR CDR3. TCRdb redid the calling of the multiplex PCR reads with MiXCR, one entry per CDR3 protein. The repertoire holds some 690,000 distinct CDR3 sequences, with 17% as singletons. The sequenced sample was blood. The origin of the receptors is a man in his fifties or sixties with Graves' hyperthyroidism.

This clonotype was seen only a few times. V and J are TRBV5-1 and TRBJ2-3; possible D gene TRBD1, 5 bases. Germline CDR1 reads SGHRS; CDR2 reads YFSETQ. V dropped 2 bases and J dropped 6 bases, with 10 bases sitting between them. The CDR3 runs to 13 residues. The CDR3 protein is CASSFTGSDTQYF. The CDR3 coding sequence is TGCGCCAGCAGCTTCACAGGTTCGGATACGCAGTATTTT. Looking up the rest from reference TRBV5-1 and TRBJ2-3 gives the full variable domain: KAGVTQTPRYLIKTRGQQVTLSCSPISGHRSVSWYQQTPGQGLQFLFEYFSETQRNKGNFPGRFSGRQFSNSRSEMNVSTLELGDSALYLCASSFTGSDTQYFGPGTRLTVL.

In this sample, this clonotype turned up many times. CDR3 residues: CASSLDQGSGELFF. CDR3 bases: TGTGCCAGCAGCTTAGATCAGGGTTCCGGGGAGCTGTTTTTT. The gene calls are TRBV11-2 and TRBJ2-2, with D maybe TRBD1 (5 bases). The germline V gene has CDR1 SGHAT and CDR2 FQNNGV. The CDR3 covers 14 residues. The ends were cut back, 0 bases at V and 6 bases at J, with 8 bases in the middle.

In regard to this clonotype: At one end the junction does not follow the germline gene, possibly because of a read error. This chain uses TRBV20-1 with TRBJ2-7, with D tentatively TRBD2 (5 bases). This CDR3 region has 15 residues. The germline V gene has CDR1 DFQATT and CDR2 SNEGSKA (reference sequence). CDR3 coding DNA: TGCAGTGCTAGAGATCAGAGGGCCTTTGCCTACGAGCAGCACTTC. It is translated as CSARDQRAFAYEQHF.

This clonotype was detected ten times or more. This chain uses TRBV27 with TRBJ1-5; D gene ambiguous. The CDR3 covers 13 residues. V lost 4 bases to trimming and J lost 7 bases, with 11 bases between them. Germline CDR1 and CDR2: MNHEY and SMNVEV (reference sequence). CDR3 DNA sequence: TGTGCCAGCAGTTCAAAGGTGGAACAGCCCCAGCATTTT. Translation: CASSSKVEQPQHF.

The genes are TRBV6-5 and TRBJ2-4, with TRBD2 identical over 7 bases. Trimming removed 0 bases from V and 6 bases from J; junction bases left unmatched: 8. Germline assignment: CDR1 MNHEY and CDR2 SVGAGI. The CDR3 runs 16 residues. The CDR3 coding sequence is TGTGCCAGCAGTTACTCACGGGAGGCGCGGTTAAACATTCAGTACTTC. This translates into CASSYSREARLNIQYF.

This clonotype has more than one count but fewer than ten. One end of the junction is discordant with germline, which a read error may explain. This chain links TRBV7-7 with TRBJ2-1; D may be TRBD1 (6 bases). Germline CDR1 SSHAT, CDR2 FNYEAQ (reference sequence). The CDR3 has 16 amino acids. In nucleotides, the CDR3 is TGTGCTAGCAGCTTAATCGGGACAAACTCCTACAATGAGCAGTTCTTC. It encodes CASSLIGTNSYNEQFF. Full variable domain (missing parts from reference TRBV7-7 and TRBJ2-1): GAGVSQSPRYKVTKRGQDVTLRCDPISSHATLYWYQQALGQGPEFLTYFNYEAQPDKSGLPSDRFSAERPEGSISTLTIQRTEQRDSAMYRCASSLIGTNSYNEQFFGPGTRLTVL.

Only a few counts were recorded for this clonotype. The chain employs TRBV6-1 and TRBJ2-7, with 15 bases that match TRBD2. Unmatched junction bases numbered 13, after V lost 5 bases and J lost 2 bases. This CDR3 is built from 19 residues. Looked up from germline, CDR1 is MNHNS and CDR2 is SASEGT. As DNA, the CDR3 is TGTGCCAGCAGTTCCCACCCTGGGACTAGCGGGAGGTATACCTACGAGCAGTACTTC. Translating it yields CASSSHPGTSGRYTYEQYF.

This clonotype occurred a few times. The chain carries TRBV20-1 and TRBJ2-7; 8 bases agree with TRBD2. Per germline, CDR1 DFQATT and CDR2 SNEGSKA (reference sequence). This CDR3 region has 13 residues. For the CDR3, the DNA is TGCGGTATCAAGCGGGGGCCCCCCTACGAGCAGTACTTC. Amino acid sequence: CGIKRGPPYEQYF.

This clonotype has a count of ten or more. The chain carries TRBV28 and TRBJ2-2; D possibly corresponds to TRBD1 (6 bases). V was cut by 5 bases and J by 4 bases, with 14 bases left in between. The CDR3 totals 15 residues. Germline CDR1 and CDR2: MDHEN and SYDVKM. CDR3: CASSVYRAGTGELFF. For the CDR3, the DNA is TGTGCCAGCAGTGTATACAGGGCGGGCACCGGGGAGCTGTTTTTT.

This rearrangement joins TRBV29-1 to TRBJ2-2; D is undetermined. CDR1 SQVTM and CDR2 ANQGSEA come from the germline V gene. The V and J ends lost 5 bases and 2 bases respectively, with 3 bases between them. This CDR3 spans 11 amino acids. The CDR3 DNA is TGCAGCGTTTCCAACACCGGGGAGCTGTTTTTT. Amino acids: CSVSNTGELFF.

This clonotype was counted ten times or more. V is TRBV20-1 and J is TRBJ2-7; 7 nucleotides line up with TRBD2. The V gene's germline CDR1 is DFQATT and CDR2 SNEGSKA (reference sequence). This CDR3 has 13 amino acids. V shed 1 base, J shed 2 bases, and the junction held 2 bases outside the gene matches. The CDR3, as DNA: TGCAGTGCTAGAGGGCTAGCGGCCTACGAGCAGTACTTC. It specifies CSARGLAAYEQYF.

This clonotype was counted many times. In DNA form, the CDR3 reads TGCAGCGTGAAGGGGGGTTCTGGGGCCAACGTCCTGACTTTC. This gives the protein CSVKGGSGANVLTF. This chain uses TRBV29-1 with TRBJ2-6, with D tentatively TRBD1 or TRBD2 (6 bases each). This CDR3 has 14 residues. The germline gives CDR1 SQVTM, CDR2 ANQGSEA. The germline V and J ends were trimmed by 6 bases and 1 base, with 10 bases remaining between them.